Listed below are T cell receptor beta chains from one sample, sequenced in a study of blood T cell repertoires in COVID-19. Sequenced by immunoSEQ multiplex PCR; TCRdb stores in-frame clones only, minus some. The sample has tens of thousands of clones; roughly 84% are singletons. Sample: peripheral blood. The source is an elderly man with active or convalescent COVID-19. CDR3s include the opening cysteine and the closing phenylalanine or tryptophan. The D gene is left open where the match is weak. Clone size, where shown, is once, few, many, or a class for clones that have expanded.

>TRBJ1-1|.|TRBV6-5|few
TGTGCCAGCAGTAAACCGTCCAGGGCAGGGACTGAAGCTTTCTTT
CASSKPSRAGTEAFF
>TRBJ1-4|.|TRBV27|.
TGTGCCAGCAGTTCTCAGGGAAGAGAAAAACTGTTTTTT
CASSSQGREKLFF
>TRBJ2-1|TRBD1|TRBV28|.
TGTGCCAGCAGTATCCGACAGGGCGGAGAGTTCTTC
CASSIRQGGEFF
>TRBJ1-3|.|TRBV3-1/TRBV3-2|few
TGTGCCAGCAGTCCCCACTCTGGAAACACCATATATTTT
CASSPHSGNTIYF
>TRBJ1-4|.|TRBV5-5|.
TGTGCCAGCAGCCTGGTAGACACCGCTAATGAAAAACTGTTTTTT
CASSLVDTANEKLFF
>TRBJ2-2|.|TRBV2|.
TGTGCCAGCAGTGAAGTGGGGGCCGAGAACACCGGGGAGCTGTTTTTT
CASSEVGAENTGELFF
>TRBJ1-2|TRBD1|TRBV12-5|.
TGTGCTAGTGGTTTGCCCTGGACAGGGGGGGGCTACACCTTC
CASGLPWTGGGYTF
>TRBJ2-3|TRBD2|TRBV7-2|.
TGTGCCAGCACCCTCGGGGCGCTAGCGGCCACAGATACGCAGTATTTT
CASTLGALAATDTQYF
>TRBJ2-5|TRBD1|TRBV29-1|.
TGCAGCGTTGGTAGGGACAGGGGTGGAAAGACCCAGTACTTC
CSVGRDRGGKTQYF
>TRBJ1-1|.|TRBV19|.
TGTGCCAGTAGTACGGCTCGGGTAGCCTACGCTTTCTTT
CASSTARVAYAFF
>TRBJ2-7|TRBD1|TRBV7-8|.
TGTGCCAGCAGCTTCCGTACAGGGGCCTCCTACGAGCAGTACTTC
CASSFRTGASYEQYF
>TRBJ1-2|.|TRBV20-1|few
TGCAGTGCTAACACAGTAGGCTACACCTTC
CSANTVGYTF
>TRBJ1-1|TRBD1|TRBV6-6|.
TGTGCCAGCTGGGACAGGGGAGGAGACACTGAAGCTTTCTTT
CASWDRGGDTEAFF
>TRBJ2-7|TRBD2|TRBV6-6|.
TGTGCCAGCAGTTACTTAGCGGGGGCTTACGAGCAGTACTTC
CASSYLAGAYEQYF
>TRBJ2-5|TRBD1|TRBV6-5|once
TGTGCCAGCAGTCGACAGGGAGAGACCCAGTACTTC
CASSRQGETQYF
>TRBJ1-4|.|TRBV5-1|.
TGCGCCAGCAGCTTACCCCAAGGGGCTAATGAAAAACTGTTTTTT
CASSLPQGANEKLFF
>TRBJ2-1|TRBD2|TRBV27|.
TGTGCCAGCAGTTTTGGTGGGAGGGCCCGCAATGAGCAGTTCTTC
CASSFGGRARNEQFF
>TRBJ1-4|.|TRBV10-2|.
TGCGCCAGCAGTGAGGAGGGAACCATCGGAAAACTGTTTTTT
CASSEEGTIGKLFF
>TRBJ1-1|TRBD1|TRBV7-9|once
TGTGCCAGCAGCACAAGACAGGGTCGGGTGAACACTGAAGCTTTCTTT
CASSTRQGRVNTEAFF
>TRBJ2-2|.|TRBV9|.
TGTGCCAGCACATCACGGGTCGGCTCGAACACCGGGGAGCTGTTTTTT
CASTSRVGSNTGELFF
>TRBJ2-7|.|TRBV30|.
TGTGCCTGGGTCCAGGAAGGGGCCTACGAGCAGTACTTC
CAWVQEGAYEQYF
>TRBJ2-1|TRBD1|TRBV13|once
TGTGCCAGCAGAAAAGGGGACAGGGGCCACAATGAGCAGTTCTTC
CASRKGDRGHNEQFF
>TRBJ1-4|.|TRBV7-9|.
TGTGCCAGCAGCTTACGGAATGAAAAACTGTTTTTT
CASSLRNEKLFF
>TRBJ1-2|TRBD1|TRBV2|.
TGTGCCAGCAGAAGGGACAGGACTTCTGGCTACACCTTC
CASRRDRTSGYTF
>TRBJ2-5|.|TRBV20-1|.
TGCAGTGCTTCAGAAGAGACCCAGTACTTC
CSASEETQYF
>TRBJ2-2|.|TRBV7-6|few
TGTGCCAGCAGCCCGGGGTTCGCGAACACCGGGGAGCTGTTTTTT
CASSPGFANTGELFF
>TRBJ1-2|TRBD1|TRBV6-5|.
TGTGCCAGCAGTTACGGACAGGGGGCGCTTTATGGCTACACCTTC
CASSYGQGALYGYTF
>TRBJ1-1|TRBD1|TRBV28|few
TGTGCCAGCAGTCAGGGACAGGGTGAAGCTTTCTTT
CASSQGQGEAFF
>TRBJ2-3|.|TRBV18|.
TGTGCCAGCTCACCAGTCGGGGATACTACGCAGTATTTT
CASSPVGDTTQYF
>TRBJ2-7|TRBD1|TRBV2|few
TGTGCCAGCAGCCGGACAGGGCGGAACTACGAGCAGTACTTC
CASSRTGRNYEQYF
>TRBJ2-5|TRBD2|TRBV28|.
TGTGCCAGCAGTACCCAGCGGGGAGAGGGAGAGACCCAGTACTTC
CASSTQRGEGETQYF
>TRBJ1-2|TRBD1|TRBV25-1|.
TGTGCCAGCTCCGCTGGACAGGGTTATGGCTACACCTTC
CASSAGQGYGYTF
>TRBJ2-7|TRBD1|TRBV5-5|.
TGTGCCAGCAGCCTAGGGACAGACCCACACTACGAGCAGTACTTC
CASSLGTDPHYEQYF
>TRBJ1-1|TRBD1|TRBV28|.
TGTGCCAGCAGTTTAGGGGACAGGGTTTTGAACACTGAAGCTTTCTTT
CASSLGDRVLNTEAFF
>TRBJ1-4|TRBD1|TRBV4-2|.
TGTGCCAGCAGCCATGGACAGGTGACAACTAATGAAAAACTGTTTTTT
CASSHGQVTTNEKLFF